The 13 T cell receptor beta chains reported below all come from one sample, sequenced in a study of blood T cell repertoires in COVID-19. TCRdb keeps only in-frame clones here, not all; method: immunoSEQ multiplex PCR. The repertoire consists of about 370,000 clones, with around 87% occurring once and the leading ten covering roughly 10%. Sequencing was performed on peripheral blood. Source of these receptors: a woman in her twenties or thirties with COVID-19, enrolled during active disease.

The rearrangement joins TRBV29-1 to TRBJ2-7, with 7 bases matching TRBD1. V lost 5 bases and J lost 3; bases outside the gene matches: 7. The CDR3 totals 13 residues. The germline gives CDR1 SQVTM, CDR2 ANQGSEA. CDR3 loop: CSVRSGTDYEQYF. The DNA for the CDR3 is TGCAGCGTTCGTTCCGGGACAGACTACGAGCAGTACTTC.

The chain joins TRBV2 to TRBJ2-3; 13 nucleotides match TRBD2. Germline V gene data show CDR1 as SNHLY and CDR2 as FYNNEI. The J segment lost 2 bases and the V segment lost 6 bases, leaving 8 bases of the junction unmatched. The CDR3 is 17 residues long. The CDR3 here is CASSRGTSGTLTDTQYF. The DNA for the CDR3 is TGTGCCAGCAGCAGAGGGACTAGCGGGACCCTCACAGATACGCAGTATTTT.

J is TRBJ2-7 and V is TRBV5-1; 8 bases are a match to TRBD1. The CDR3 spans 16 residues. The V segment lost 5 bases and the J segment 3 bases; nucleotides outside the gene matches: 13. CDR1 is SGHRS, CDR2 YFSETQ, per germline. The chain's CDR3 is CASRLSVDRANYEQYF. The CDR3 nucleotides read TGCGCCAGCAGACTTTCCGTGGACAGGGCCAACTACGAGCAGTACTTC.

The V call is TRBV4-3, the J call TRBJ2-2; tentatively, D is TRBD2 (6 bases). Trimming shortened V by 0 bases and J by 2 bases, and 7 bases separated the two germline ends. The CDR3 covers 15 residues. Germline CDR1 and CDR2: LGHNA and YSLEER. As DNA, the CDR3 is TGCGCCAGCAGCCAAGAAGCGGGTAACACCGGGGAGCTGTTTTTT. Translating gives CASSQEAGNTGELFF.

The chain links TRBV19 to TRBJ1-6; the D gene is possibly TRBD1 (6 bases). The CDR3 totals 15 residues. Trimming shortened V by 6 bases and J by 7 bases, and 16 bases separated the two germline ends. Looked up from germline, CDR1 is LNHDA and CDR2 is SQIVND (reference sequence). Written as DNA, the CDR3 is TGTGCCAGTAGCCAACAGGGCGTATGGAATTCACCCCTCCACTTT. Amino acids: CASSQQGVWNSPLHF.

V usage is TRBV6-5 and J usage is TRBJ1-4; no definite D call. Germline CDR1 reads MNHEY; CDR2 reads SVGAGI. The CDR3 loop spans 16 amino acids. The V gene lost 2 bases and the J gene lost 0 bases, with 10 bases spanning the gap. For the CDR3, the DNA is TGTGCCAGCAGTTACGTCCCCGGAGCAACTAATGAAAAACTGTTTTTT. Its translation is CASSYVPGATNEKLFF.

This chain links TRBV30 with TRBJ1-6; no clear D. Germline CDR1 GTSNPN, CDR2 SVGIG (reference sequence). The V end was cut by 2 bases, the J end by 5 bases, with 7 bases between. There are 13 residues in the CDR3. The CDR3 reads CAWSNSHNSPLHF. CDR3 DNA sequence: TGTGCCTGGAGTAACAGCCATAATTCACCCCTCCACTTT.

The chain combines TRBV5-1 with TRBJ2-1; D might be TRBD1 (6 bases). V shed 0 bases and J shed 0 bases, with 7 bases lying between them. This CDR3 region has 15 residues. Germline V gene lookup returns CDR1 SGHRS and CDR2 YFSETQ. CDR3 protein: CASSLAQGSYNEQFF. CDR3 sequence (DNA): TGCGCCAGCAGCTTGGCACAGGGCTCCTACAATGAGCAGTTCTTC.

The chain carries TRBV5-1 and TRBJ2-7, with a weak D call TRBD1 (6 bases). Germline loops: CDR1 SGHRS, CDR2 YFSETQ. The CDR3 is made up of 13 amino acids. The germline V and J ends were trimmed by 2 bases and 7 bases, with 13 bases remaining between them. The CDR3 is CASSFSGEEEQYF. The DNA for the CDR3 is TGCGCCAGCAGCTTTTCAGGGGAAGAAGAGCAGTACTTC.

The rearrangement joins TRBV7-2 to TRBJ2-1; D not resolved. The CDR3 sequence is 11 residues long. V was shortened by 4 bases and J by 10 bases, with 8 bases between the two germline ends. Germline V CDR1 and CDR2: SGHTA, FQGNSA. This chain's CDR3 is CASSSGPEQFF. CDR3 bases: TGTGCCAGCAGCTCAGGTCCCGAGCAGTTCTTC.

The V and J genes are TRBV15 and TRBJ1-1, with D possibly matching TRBD1 (6 bases). Germline V gene data show CDR1 as LNHNV and CDR2 as YYDKDF (reference sequence). V was trimmed by 2 bases and J by 1 base, leaving 14 bases between them. There are 16 residues in the CDR3. The CDR3 nucleotides are TGTGCCACCAGCAGACCACTCAGGGGCGAGAACACTGAAGCTTTCTTT. The encoded protein is CATSRPLRGENTEAFF.

The rearrangement uses TRBV19 and TRBJ1-1; possible D gene TRBD1, 6 bases. Germline CDR1 reads LNHDA; CDR2 reads SQIVND (reference sequence). The CDR3 is 14 residues long. V lost 4 bases, J lost 1 base, and 10 bases lay in between. CDR3 region: CASSKQQGNTEAFF. The CDR3 coding sequence is TGTGCCAGTAGTAAACAACAGGGGAACACTGAAGCTTTCTTT.

The chain is built from TRBV2 and TRBJ2-7; 9 bases map to TRBD2. CDR3 length: 13 residues. From germline, CDR1 is SNHLY and CDR2 FYNNEI. V gave up 11 bases and J gave up 3 bases; unmatched junction bases: 8. DNA of the CDR3: TGTGCCTGTCATTTAGCGGGAGTCTACGAGCAGTACTTC. Amino acids: CACHLAGVYEQYF.